This TCR beta chain derives from a study of T cells in Graves' hyperthyroidism and ophthalmopathy. It was RNA transcripts that yielded the amplified TCR beta CDR3 regions. An initial round of RT-PCR targeting the TCR CDR3 relied on the HTBI primer set. Each CDR3 protein gets one entry after TCRdb re-called the multiplex PCR reads with MiXCR. The table has roughly 740,000 distinct CDR3 sequences, approximately 16% seen once; the top ten hold 8.4%. V shed 4 bases, J shed 2 bases, and the junction held 9 bases outside the gene matches. Per germline, CDR1 MGHRA and CDR2 YSYEKL. CDR3 length equals 18 residues. This clonotype was observed at least ten times.

Source material: blood. The origin of this receptor is a man between 18 and 35 years old with Graves' hyperthyroidism. The V gene is TRBV4-1, the J gene TRBJ2-7, with 15 positions matching TRBD2. The CDR3 region is CASSLVPGLAGGPYEQYF. The CDR3 DNA reads as TGCGCCAGCAGCCTCGTCCCGGGACTAGCGGGAGGACCCTACGAGCAGTACTTC.